The 8 T cell receptor beta chains below were found in one sample sequenced in a study of blood T cell repertoires in COVID-19. Clones were sequenced by immunoSEQ multiplex PCR, and TCRdb holds only the in-frame ones, with some missing. Of approximately 220,000 clones listed, approximately 80% were seen once; the top ten hold 1.3%. Sequencing input: PBMCs or T cells enriched from blood (not recorded which). These TCRs come from a woman in her 40s with acute COVID-19.

The J gene is TRBJ2-5, the V gene TRBV14; 8 nucleotides match TRBD2. Germline loops: CDR1 SGHDN, CDR2 FVKESK. The CDR3 sequence is 16 residues long. Trimming took 1 base from V and 5 from J; bases not matched to a gene: 9. The CDR3 DNA follows: TGTGCCAGCAGCCAAGTAGCCGGGGGGGTTTGGGAGACCCAGTACTTC. Translation: CASSQVAGGVWETQYF.

Turning to this clone: A clone one base away is much larger, so this may be a read error. The V call is TRBV5-8, the J call TRBJ1-4; D might be TRBD1 (6 bases). In germline, CDR1 is SGHTS, CDR2 YDEGEE. This CDR3 spans 14 amino acids. V lost 0 bases, J lost 4 bases, and 7 bases lay in between. The CDR3 nucleotides are TGTGCCAGCAGCTTGGGGACAGTTAATGAAAAACTGTTTTTT. This codes for CASSLGTVNEKLFF.

The gene calls are TRBV6-5 and TRBJ1-4, with D maybe TRBD1 (5 bases). Trimming removed 0 bases at V and 1 base at J, with 6 bases between. Germline CDR1 MNHEY, CDR2 SVGAGI. There are 15 residues in the CDR3. This CDR3 reads CASSYSQGTNEKLFF. CDR3 coding DNA: TGTGCCAGCAGTTACTCCCAGGGAACTAATGAAAAACTGTTTTTT.

This chain connects TRBV18 to TRBJ1-4; the D is unclear. Germline CDR1 is KGHSH and CDR2 is LQKENI. The CDR3 is made up of 16 amino acids. Trimming removed 0 bases from V and 7 bases from J, with 15 bases in between. CDR3 protein: CASSPPVSLRGEKLFF. As DNA, the CDR3 is TGTGCCAGCTCACCACCGGTGTCATTACGGGGTGAAAAACTGTTTTTT.

CDR3 sequence: CASRKSGGAGGELFF. CDR3 sequence (DNA): TGTGCCAGCAGAAAAAGCGGGGGGGCAGGTGGGGAGCTGTTTTTT. The rearrangement links TRBV6-5 to TRBJ2-2, with 10 bases identical to TRBD2. Looked up from germline, CDR1 is MNHEY and CDR2 is SVGAGI. The ends lost 6 bases at V and 8 bases at J; junction bases unmatched: 9. The CDR3 length is 15 residues.

The V and J genes are TRBV27 and TRBJ2-7, with TRBD1 matching over 8 bases. The CDR3 totals 14 residues. Germline V gene lookup returns CDR1 MNHEY and CDR2 SMNVEV (reference sequence). V dropped 6 bases and J dropped 3; count of bases not matched to a gene: 7. The CDR3 nucleotides read TGTGCCAGCAGGAAGGACAGGGCGAACTACGAGCAGTACTTC. Translating gives CASRKDRANYEQYF.

This chain connects TRBV5-1 to TRBJ1-4, with D perhaps matching TRBD1 (5 bases). Germline assignment: CDR1 SGHRS and CDR2 YFSETQ. Trimming took off 5 bases at V and 0 bases at J, with 11 bases between the two ends. The CDR3 has 15 residues. CDR3 region: CASRYQGSTNEKLFF. The CDR3 DNA reads TGCGCCAGCAGATATCAGGGCTCAACTAATGAAAAACTGTTTTTT.

The DNA of the CDR3 is TGTGCCAGCAGCTTAGTCCCGGGACAGGCCTACGAGCAGTACTTC. Translated, it gives CASSLVPGQAYEQYF. The chain carries TRBV7-2 and TRBJ2-7, with 8 bases identical to TRBD1. This CDR3 region has 15 residues. CDR1 SGHTA and CDR2 FQGNSA come from the germline V gene. The junction had 4 bases not matched to a gene; V was cut back by 1 base and J by 2 bases.